This T cell receptor beta chain was recorded in a study of Ad26.COV2.S vaccination and SARS-CoV-2 variants. Whole-study findings and limits: Possibly, TCR breadth and depth analyses underestimated total T cell responses. Substantial breadth was reportedly displayed by spike-specific CD8+ and CD4+ T cell responses after vaccination.

As regards this clone: The antigen is not known.

Germline CDR1 MDHEN, CDR2 SYDVKM. The V end was cut by 6 bases, the J end by 1 base, with 15 bases between. CDR3 size: 16 residues. The protocol was immunoSEQ multiplex PCR, while the TCRdb copy is restricted to in-frame clones and leaves out a portion. The sample includes 350,000 to 400,000 clones, approximately 91% of them seen just once. The treatment: approximately 18 received Ad26.COV2.S at low or high dose, single or two shots; 5 received placebo; per-sample allocation not given. Samples analyzed were those drawn on day 63 after the first vaccine or placebo injection. Expression of Wuhan-strain SARS-CoV-2 spike came from the Ad26 vector that formed the vaccine.

This chain joins TRBV28 and TRBJ2-2; D possibly corresponds to TRBD2 (6 bases). This TCR came from a person aged 18-60 years who received the Ad26.COV2.S COVID-19 vaccine or a placebo. Material: peripheral blood, obtained in a trial of Ad26.COV2.S vaccine versus placebo. The CDR3, as DNA: TGTGCCAGCAGGCCCCGTCGCGGGGTGAACACCGGGGAGCTGTTTTTT. Residues: CASRPRRGVNTGELFF. Using reference TRBV28 and TRBJ2-2 for the parts outside the CDR3, the full variable domain is DVKVTQSSRYLVKRTGEKVFLECVQDMDHENMFWYRQDPGLGLRLIYFSYDVKMKEKGDIPEGYSVSREKKERFSLILESASTNQTSMYLCASRPRRGVNTGELFFGEGSRLTVL.